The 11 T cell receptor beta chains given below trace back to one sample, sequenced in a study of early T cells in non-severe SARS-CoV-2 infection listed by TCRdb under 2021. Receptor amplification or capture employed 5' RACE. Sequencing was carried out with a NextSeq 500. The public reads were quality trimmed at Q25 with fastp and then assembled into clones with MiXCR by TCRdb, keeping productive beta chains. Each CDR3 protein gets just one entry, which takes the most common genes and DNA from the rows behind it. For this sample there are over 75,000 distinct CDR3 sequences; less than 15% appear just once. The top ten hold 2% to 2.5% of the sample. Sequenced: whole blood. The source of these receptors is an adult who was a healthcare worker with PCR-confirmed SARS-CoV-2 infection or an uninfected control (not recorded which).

CDR3 DNA: TGTGCCAGCAAACGGCACACCATATATTTT. Protein sequence: CASKRHTIYF. The chain couples TRBV12-3 or TRBV12-4 to TRBJ1-3; D unclear. The ends were cut back, 7 bases at V and 8 bases at J, with 6 bases in the middle. The CDR3 is 10 residues long.

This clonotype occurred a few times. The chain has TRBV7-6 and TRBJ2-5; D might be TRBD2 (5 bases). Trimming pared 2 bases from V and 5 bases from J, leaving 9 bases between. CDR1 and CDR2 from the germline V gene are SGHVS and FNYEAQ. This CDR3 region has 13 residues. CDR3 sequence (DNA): TGTGCCAGCAGCTTACTGGGAGACGAGACCCAGTACTTC. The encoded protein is CASSLLGDETQYF.

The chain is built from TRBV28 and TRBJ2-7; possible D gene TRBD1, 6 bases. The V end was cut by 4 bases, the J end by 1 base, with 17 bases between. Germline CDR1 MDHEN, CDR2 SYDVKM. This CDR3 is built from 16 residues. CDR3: CASSSVGGRRSYEQYF. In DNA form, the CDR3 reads TGTGCCAGCAGTTCGGTAGGGGGACGGCGATCCTACGAGCAGTACTTC.

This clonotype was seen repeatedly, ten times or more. The CDR3 DNA sequence: TGTGCCAGCAGCCGCAACCCTACGACAGGGCTGAACACCGGGGAGCTGTTTTTT. Translated: CASSRNPTTGLNTGELFF. The chain recombines TRBV11-2 with TRBJ2-2; TRBD1 matches at 7 bases. This CDR3 has 18 residues. The germline V gene has CDR1 SGHAT and CDR2 FQNNGV. Germline trimming cut 5 bases from V and 1 base from J; bases unmatched to any gene: 13.

In DNA form, the CDR3 reads TGTGCCAGCAGCTGGGGACTACCCCCCGGGGCCAACGTCCTGACTTTC. Protein product: CASSWGLPPGANVLTF. The chain combines TRBV7-2 with TRBJ2-6; TRBD2 matches 7 bases. Germline loops: CDR1 SGHTA, CDR2 FQGNSA. The CDR3 spans 16 residues. V shed 4 bases, J shed 4 bases, and the junction held 7 bases outside the gene matches.

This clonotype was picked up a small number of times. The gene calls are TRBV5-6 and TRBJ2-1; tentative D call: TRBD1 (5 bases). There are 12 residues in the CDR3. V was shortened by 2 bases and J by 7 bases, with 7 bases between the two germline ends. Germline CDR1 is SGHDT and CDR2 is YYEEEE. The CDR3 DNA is TGTGCCAGCAGCTTAGGGGCTAATGAGCAGTTCTTC. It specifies CASSLGANEQFF.

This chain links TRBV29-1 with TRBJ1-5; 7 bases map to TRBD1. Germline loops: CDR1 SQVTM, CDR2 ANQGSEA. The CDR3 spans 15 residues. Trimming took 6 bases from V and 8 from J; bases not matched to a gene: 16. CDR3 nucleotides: TGCAGCGTGACCTCGACAGGGAAGCCCTGGAAGCCCCAGCATTTT. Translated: CSVTSTGKPWKPQHF.

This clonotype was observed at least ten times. Here the CDR3 reads CSARLAGAKISYNEQFF. CDR3 nucleotide sequence: TGCAGTGCTCGTCTAGCGGGGGCCAAAATCTCCTACAATGAGCAGTTCTTC. The V gene is TRBV20-1, the J gene TRBJ2-1, with 10 bases that match TRBD2. The CDR3 runs 17 residues. Germline V gene sequence: CDR1 DFQATT, CDR2 SNEGSKA (reference sequence). V lost 5 bases and J lost 0; bases outside the gene matches: 10.

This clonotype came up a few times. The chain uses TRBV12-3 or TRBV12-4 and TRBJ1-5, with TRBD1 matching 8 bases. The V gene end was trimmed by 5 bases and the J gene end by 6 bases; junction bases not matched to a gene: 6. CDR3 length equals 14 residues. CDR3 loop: CASSNAGGGQPQHF. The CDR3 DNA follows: TGTGCCAGCAGTAACGCAGGGGGCGGTCAGCCCCAGCATTTT.

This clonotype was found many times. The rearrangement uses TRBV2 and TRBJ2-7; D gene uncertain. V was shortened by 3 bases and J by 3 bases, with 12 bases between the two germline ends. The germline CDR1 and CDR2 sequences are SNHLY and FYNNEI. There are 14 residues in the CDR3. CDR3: CASSDGQYSYEQYF. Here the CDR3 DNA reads TGTGCCAGCAGTGACGGCCAGTATAGCTACGAGCAGTACTTC.

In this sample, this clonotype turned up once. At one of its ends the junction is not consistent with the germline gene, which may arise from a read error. The CDR3 DNA is TGTGCCAGCAGCCCCCAGAGCCCGAGGAGTGGAAACACCATACATTTT. It codes for CASSPQSPRSGNTIHF. The chain has TRBV7-2 and TRBJ1-3; D ambiguous. Germline assignment: CDR1 SGHTA and CDR2 FQGNSA. This CDR3 is 16 amino acids long.